A selection of T cell receptor beta chains follows, all from one sample in a study of CD8 T cells in ankylosing spondylitis. TCRdb independently ran MiXCR on the 5' RACE reads; one entry per CDR3 protein. The data hold 100,000 to 150,000 distinct CDR3 sequences, with roughly a tenth observed a single time. The material sequenced was blood, either unsorted or a sorted T cell fraction (not recorded which). These receptors all come from a male donor with ankylosing spondylitis or in good health (not recorded which). The conserved cysteine and the conserved F or W are not part of the CDR3 here.

j_call v_call cdr3_aa
TRBJ2-7 TRBV29-1 SVGQFYEQY
TRBJ2-7 TRBV20-1 SARQGGPPYEQY
TRBJ2-3 TRBV24-1 ATSDPRDLSTDTQY
TRBJ1-5 TRBV27 ASSPRTDHQPQH
TRBJ1-4 TRBV16 ASSQLRATVGNEKLF
TRBJ2-5 TRBV29-1 STGPRGETQY
TRBJ2-2 TRBV12-3/TRBV12-4 ASSPQYTGELF
TRBJ1-5 TRBV20-1 SASGGTGTNQPQH
TRBJ2-7 TRBV7-2 ASSSQGGVSVYEQY
TRBJ1-4 TRBV18 ASSPNSAKTDEKLF
TRBJ2-7 TRBV12-3/TRBV12-4 ASSYSGRSYEQY
TRBJ2-1 TRBV20-1 SARDSLAGRYEQF
TRBJ1-1 TRBV27 ASSYDQGRTEAF
TRBJ1-1 TRBV7-2 ASSTSRIHAEAF
TRBJ2-1 TRBV20-1 SATSGYNEQF
TRBJ2-1 TRBV20-1 SASGLAGSNEQF
TRBJ1-3 TRBV4-3 ASSQDGGYSGNTIY
TRBJ2-7 TRBV18 ASSPQQLGQGVDEQY
TRBJ2-3 TRBV20-1 SAPPGLRTDTQY
TRBJ2-7 TRBV14 ASSHGTGGQY
TRBJ2-3 TRBV5-1 ASSLDRDPDTQY
TRBJ1-5 TRBV12-3/TRBV12-4 ASRGGQGGYQPQH
TRBJ1-4 TRBV15 ATASNVGNEKLF
TRBJ1-4 TRBV20-1 SAGEARGATNEKLF
TRBJ2-1 TRBV20-1 SARATGRGYNEQF
TRBJ2-2 TRBV6-5 ASSRSAGELF
TRBJ2-3 TRBV12-3/TRBV12-4 ASSFFTSGITDTQY
TRBJ2-5 TRBV20-1 SARHRETQY
TRBJ2-1 TRBV7-4 ACSLGLAGGNEQF
TRBJ1-2 TRBV18 ASSPGRAYGYT
TRBJ2-7 TRBV7-2 ASSLYPLVYEQY
TRBJ2-3 TRBV29-1 SVGQAQDTQY
TRBJ2-7 TRBV7-8 ASSASGTGPYEQY
TRBJ2-3 TRBV20-1 SARPGNPTTDTQY
TRBJ2-1 TRBV12-3/TRBV12-4 ASSYETTYNEQF
TRBJ2-1 TRBV3-1 ASSLETYNEQF
TRBJ1-1 TRBV5-1 ASSLADSRGTEAF
TRBJ2-5 TRBV5-1 ASSTGGGVKRGETQY
TRBJ2-5 TRBV5-6 ASSFSIAGGSQETQY
TRBJ2-5 TRBV9 ASSSGFRETQY